This T cell receptor (beta chain) derives from a study of shared clonotypes between healthy human individuals. Germline V gene sequence: CDR1 SGHNT, CDR2 YYREEE (reference sequence). After removal of 4 bases from V and 4 bases from J, the junction contained 9 bases not matched to a gene. The CDR3 spans 15 residues. Assay runs were performed at deep level. It was across several immunoSEQ plates that each subset's genomic DNA was evenly split. Libraries were prepared by immunoSEQ multiplex PCR; TCRdb keeps only in-frame clonotypes and omits some of them. The repertoire consists of a few million clones, with about 92% occurring once and the leading ten covering more than 0.12%.

The chain employs TRBV5-4 and TRBJ2-7; 9 bases are a match to TRBD1. Sequenced material: naive CD4+ T cells sorted from blood. The subset here: CD45RA+ positively selected. The sequence was collected from a man in his late teens or twenties in good health. CDR3 sequence (DNA): TGTGCCAGCAGCCTGCATGGGACAGGGAGGTACGAGCAGTACTTC. This codes for CASSLHGTGRYEQYF. Looking up the rest from reference TRBV5-4 and TRBJ2-7 gives the full variable domain: ETGVTQSPTHLIKTRGQQVTLRCSSQSGHNTVSWYQQALGQGPQFIFQYYREEENGRGNFPPRFSGLQFPNYSSELNVNALELDDSALYLCASSLHGTGRYEQYFGPGTRLTVT.